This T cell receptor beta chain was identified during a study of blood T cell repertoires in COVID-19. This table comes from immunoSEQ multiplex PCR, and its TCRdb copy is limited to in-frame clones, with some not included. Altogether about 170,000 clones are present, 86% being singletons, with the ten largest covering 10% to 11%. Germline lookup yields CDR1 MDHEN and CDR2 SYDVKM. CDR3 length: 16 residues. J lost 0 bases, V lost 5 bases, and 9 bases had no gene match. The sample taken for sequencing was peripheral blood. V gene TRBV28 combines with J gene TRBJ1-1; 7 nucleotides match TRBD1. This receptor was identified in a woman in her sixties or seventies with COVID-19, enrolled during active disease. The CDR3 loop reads CASSPTGLGMNTEAFF. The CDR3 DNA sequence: TGTGCCAGCAGTCCGACAGGGCTCGGCATGAACACTGAAGCTTTCTTT.